These T cell receptor beta chains were read from a single sample in a study of blood T cells in healthy people across ages. TCRdb reprocessed the 5' RACE reads with MiXCR, giving one entry per CDR3 protein. This sample has approximately 850,000 distinct CDR3 sequences, with roughly 44% found just once. The specimen was blood. These TCRs come from a man aged 60 to 75 in good health. CDR3s include the opening cysteine and the closing phenylalanine or tryptophan. D genes are given only for firm matches. Rows give clone size only sometimes, using once, few, many, or a class for an expanded clone.

CDR3nt,CDR3aa,abundance,v_gene,d_gene,j_gene
TGTGCCAGCAGCTTAGGGCCGGGGCAGGGTAAGAATGAGCAGTTCTTC,CASSLGPGQGKNEQFF,NA,TRBV11-3,NA,TRBJ2-1
TGTGCCAGCAGCCAAGATTATGGGACTGAAGAGACCCAGTACTTC,CASSQDYGTEETQYF,NA,TRBV3-1,NA,TRBJ2-5
TGTGCCAGCAGCCAAGACCCTGCAGGGGGCTTCTACGAGCAGTACTTC,CASSQDPAGGFYEQYF,NA,TRBV4-2,TRBD1,TRBJ2-7
TGCGCCAGCAGCTTGGTGCAGGGGGAAAATTCACCCCTCCACTTT,CASSLVQGENSPLHF,NA,TRBV5-1,TRBD1,TRBJ1-6
TGTGCCACCAGCCTTCCACAGGGCCCTTCATTCGGGCAGTACTTC,CATSLPQGPSFGQYF,many,TRBV15,NA,TRBJ2-7
TGTGCCAGCAGCGAAGGACTAGCGGGGGGGCAGTACTTC,CASSEGLAGGQYF,few,TRBV11-2,TRBD2,TRBJ2-7
TGCAGTGCCCCACGCGGGGGGCGCAATGAGCAGTTCTTC,CSAPRGGRNEQFF,many,TRBV20-1,TRBD2,TRBJ2-1
TGTGCCAGCAGTTACTCTAATCCCGGACAGGGGGCCTACGAGCAGTACTTC,CASSYSNPGQGAYEQYF,NA,TRBV6-2/TRBV6-3,TRBD1,TRBJ2-7
TGTGCCGCCTCACTGGGGGGCTGGGACGAGCAGTACTTC,CAASLGGWDEQYF,NA,TRBV24-1,NA,TRBJ2-7
TGCAGCGTGAGAAAGGGACAGGGGAACGAGTACGAGCAGTACTTC,CSVRKGQGNEYEQYF,many,TRBV29-1,TRBD1,TRBJ2-7
TGCGCCAGCAGCCAAGGACCTTCTCGGGGCAATCAGCCCCAGCATTTT,CASSQGPSRGNQPQHF,NA,TRBV4-3,NA,TRBJ1-5
TGTGCCAGCAGTTACGGGCACCTTCAAGAGACCCAGTACTTC,CASSYGHLQETQYF,NA,TRBV6-5,NA,TRBJ2-5
TGTGCCATCATGGCAGGAGGAAGTACTTTCTTT,CAIMAGGSTFF,many,TRBV10-3,NA,TRBJ1-1
TGTGCCAGCAGCCAAGCGGGGGCCCCCCGGGAACAGTTCTTC,CASSQAGAPREQFF,few,TRBV6-2/TRBV6-3,TRBD2,TRBJ2-1
TGCAGTGCTCCTAAATCGACTAGCCCCTCTTACGAGCAGTACTTC,CSAPKSTSPSYEQYF,NA,TRBV20-1,TRBD2,TRBJ2-7